Below are 5 T cell receptor beta chains sequenced from a single sample in a study of blood T cell repertoires in COVID-19. Repertoires were generated with immunoSEQ multiplex PCR, while TCRdb's copy carries only in-frame clones and drops some. The data contain more than 250,000 clones, approximately 86% of them singletons. Sequenced material: peripheral blood. The receptors here all came from a man aged 18 to 29 with active or convalescent COVID-19.

The CDR3 spells CASSQQWQTQYF. CDR3 nucleotide sequence: TGTGCCAGCAGTCAACAGTGGCAGACCCAGTACTTC. The V call is TRBV6-5, the J call TRBJ2-5; D gene ambiguous. CDR3 length equals 12 residues. Trimming left V 5 bases short and J 6 bases short, with 10 bases between. Germline V lookup: CDR1 MNHEY, CDR2 SVGAGI.

V is TRBV20-1 and J is TRBJ2-7; D not resolved. This CDR3 has 11 residues. Between the trimmed V and J ends, which lost 3 bases and 5 bases, there was a span of 8 bases. In germline, CDR1 is DFQATT, CDR2 SNEGSKA (reference sequence). The CDR3 spells CSASPSHEQYF. The CDR3 DNA reads as TGCAGTGCTAGCCCCAGTCACGAGCAGTACTTC.

The sample holds a few counts of this clone. The CDR3 DNA reads as TGTGCCTGGAGTGTGGGGCGGAAGTACCCCTACGAGCAGTACTTC. Protein product: CAWSVGRKYPYEQYF. The chain links TRBV30 to TRBJ2-7; a possible D gene is TRBD1 (5 bases). This CDR3 is 15 amino acids long. Trimming stripped 0 bases from V and 2 bases from J, with 14 bases between. Germline-derived CDR1 and CDR2 are GTSNPN and SVGIG (reference sequence).

V and J are TRBV5-1 and TRBJ2-3; 8 bases match TRBD1. The CDR3 consists of 15 residues. The trim removed 5 bases at V and 2 bases at J, leaving 7 bases unmatched. Germline lookup yields CDR1 SGHRS and CDR2 YFSETQ. As DNA, the CDR3 is TGCGCCAGCAGTTTTCAGGGGGCTGTCACAGATACGCAGTATTTT. Protein sequence: CASSFQGAVTDTQYF.

This clone was found once. The V gene is TRBV7-2, the J gene TRBJ2-1, with D possibly matching TRBD2 (6 bases). V was trimmed by 4 bases and J by 9 bases, leaving 16 bases between them. This CDR3 has 14 residues. The germline gives CDR1 SGHTA, CDR2 FQGNSA. CDR3 nucleotides: TGTGCCAGCAGCTCCAGGAGGGCATCCGGTGAGCAGTTCTTC. Amino acid sequence: CASSSRRASGEQFF.